This is a list of T cell receptor beta chains from one sample in a study of T cells in Graves' hyperthyroidism and ophthalmopathy. One entry per CDR3 protein results from TCRdb running MiXCR on the multiplex PCR reads. The sample consists of around 480,000 distinct CDR3 sequences, around 14% of them appearing once. The specimen was blood. These receptors were taken from a woman between 18 and 29 years old with Graves' hyperthyroidism. Each CDR3 is given with its conserved first and last residue. A D gene is named only where the DNA matches it firmly. Not all rows give a size; the values are once, few, many and, for expanded clones, a class.

clone size	J gene	D gene	V gene	CDR3 protein	CDR3 DNA
NA	TRBJ2-7	TRBD2	TRBV7-2	CASSPVSGGNYEQYF	TGTGCCAGCAGCCCCGTGTCGGGAGGGAATTACGAGCAGTACTTC
many	TRBJ2-1	TRBD1	TRBV5-8	CASSLRTGEANEQFF	TGTGCCAGCAGCTTGAGGACAGGGGAGGCCAATGAGCAGTTCTTC
NA	TRBJ1-1	NA	TRBV7-2	CASSFEGLRTEAFF	TGTGCCAGCAGCTTCGAGGGGCTGAGGACTGAAGCTTTCTTT
many	TRBJ2-1	NA	TRBV15	CATREGGAYNEQFF	TGTGCCACCAGGGAGGGAGGAGCCTACAATGAGCAGTTCTTC
NA	TRBJ2-1	TRBD2	TRBV14	CASSNLAGGFYNEQFF	TGTGCCAGCAGCAACCTAGCGGGAGGGTTCTACAATGAGCAGTTCTTC
many	TRBJ1-5	NA	TRBV10-2	CASSESHWNQPQHF	TGCGCCAGCAGTGAGTCACACTGGAACCAGCCCCAGCATTTT
few	TRBJ1-2	NA	TRBV15	CATSRDNPPGRSYGYTF	TGTGCCACCAGCAGAGATAACCCCCCGGGGCGCTCCTATGGCTACACCTTC
many	TRBJ2-5	TRBD1	TRBV6-2/TRBV6-3	CASSYYQGARQETQYF	TGTGCCAGCAGTTACTACCAGGGGGCTCGGCAAGAGACCCAGTACTTC
many	TRBJ2-1	TRBD1	TRBV27	CASSMDRAHEQFF	TGTGCCAGCAGTATGGACAGGGCTCATGAGCAGTTCTTC
few	TRBJ1-5	NA	TRBV19	CASSPDPMDSTNQPQHF	TGTGCCAGTAGCCCCGACCCCATGGACAGTACCAATCAGCCCCAGCATTTT
NA	TRBJ1-1	NA	TRBV30	CAWVKDSTEAFF	TGTGCCTGGGTCAAAGATTCCACTGAAGCTTTCTTT
NA	TRBJ1-5	NA	TRBV6-1	CASGRRGANSNQPQHF	TGTGCCAGCGGACGCCGGGGTGCTAATAGCAATCAGCCCCAGCATTTT
few	TRBJ1-1	NA	TRBV7-9	CASSPPLRDTEAFF	TGTGCCAGCAGCCCTCCTCTGAGGGACACTGAAGCTTTCTTT
NA	TRBJ2-1	NA	TRBV6-2/TRBV6-3	CASGWTIPEQFF	TGTGCCAGCGGATGGACAATTCCTGAGCAGTTCTTC
many	TRBJ1-5	NA	TRBV2	CASSEARGAQPQHF	TGTGCCAGCAGTGAAGCGCGCGGGGCCCAGCCCCAGCATTTT
NA	TRBJ2-7	NA	TRBV4-1	CASSQQELAVNYEQYF	TGCGCCAGCAGCCAACAAGAATTAGCGGTTAACTACGAGCAGTACTTC
few	TRBJ2-7	TRBD1	TRBV10-3	CAIGSAEGTGAYEQYF	TGTGCCATCGGCTCGGCGGAGGGGACAGGGGCCTACGAGCAGTACTTC
few	TRBJ2-2	NA	TRBV11-2	CASSLRAVNTGELFF	TGTGCCAGCAGCTTACGGGCCGTAAACACCGGGGAGCTGTTTTTT
many	TRBJ1-4	NA	TRBV12-3/TRBV12-4	CASRGEGEKLFF	TGTGCCAGCAGAGGCGAAGGGGAAAAACTGTTTTTT
many	TRBJ2-3	NA	TRBV12-3/TRBV12-4	CASRPGGSTDTQYF	TGTGCCAGCAGACCCGGGGGTAGCACAGATACGCAGTATTTT
many	TRBJ1-2	TRBD1	TRBV24-1	CATSDPDRVGGYTF	TGTGCCACCAGTGATCCAGACAGGGTTGGCGGCTACACCTTC
NA	TRBJ2-1	TRBD2	TRBV4-1	CASSQESLAGVNEQFF	TGCGCCAGCAGCCAAGAAAGTCTAGCGGGAGTAAATGAGCAGTTCTTC
few	TRBJ2-7	NA	TRBV7-2	CASSLDGTGAPPYEQYF	TGTGCCAGCAGCTTAGATGGGACTGGTGCCCCCCCCTACGAGCAGTACTTC
many	TRBJ1-1	NA	TRBV6-1	CASSELAGNTEAFF	TGTGCCAGCAGTGAATTGGCGGGGAACACTGAAGCTTTCTTT
many	TRBJ2-7	TRBD1	TRBV27	CASSPRGTQTYEQYF	TGTGCCAGCAGCCCCAGGGGGACACAGACCTACGAGCAGTACTTC
NA	TRBJ2-7	TRBD2	TRBV5-1	CASSSGTSGSSLRVDF	TGCGCCAGCAGCTCGGGGACTAGCGGGAGTTCCCTACGGGTGGACTTC
NA	TRBJ1-2	TRBD1	TRBV7-3	CASSSTGTGGEGYTF	TGTGCCAGCAGCTCAACCGGGACAGGGGGTGAAGGCTACACCTTC
NA	TRBJ1-3	NA	TRBV24-1	CATSEKDGNTIYF	TGTGCCACCAGTGAAAAAGATGGAAACACCATATATTTT
NA	TRBJ1-6	TRBD1	TRBV9	CASSVGQGGSSYNSPLHF	TGTGCCAGCAGCGTGGGACAGGGTGGGAGCTCCTATAATTCACCCCTCCACTTT
NA	TRBJ2-1	NA	TRBV12-3/TRBV12-4	CASSYDPSRRFSSYNEKFF	TGTGCCAGCAGTTACGATCCTAGCCGCCGATTCAGCTCCTACAATGAGAAGTTCTTC
NA	TRBJ2-1	TRBD2	TRBV4-1	CASSQGKGLAGDEQFF	TGCGCCAGCAGCCAGGGGAAAGGTCTAGCGGGCGATGAGCAGTTCTTC
many	TRBJ1-2	NA	TRBV20-1	CSARADSSNYGYTF	TGCAGTGCTAGGGCCGACAGCTCTAACTATGGCTACACCTTC
few	TRBJ1-2	NA	TRBV15	CATSRDRGTRYGYTF	TGTGCCACCAGCAGAGATCGGGGCACTCGCTATGGCTACACCTTC
NA	TRBJ1-1	NA	TRBV29-1	CSVDRLGPNTEAFF	TGCAGCGTTGACAGGCTGGGGCCGAACACTGAAGCTTTCTTT
NA	TRBJ2-1	NA	TRBV7-9	CASSPTLGGLEQFF	TGTGCCAGCAGCCCGACCCTTGGGGGGCTTGAGCAGTTCTTC
few	TRBJ1-1	NA	TRBV19	CASSIGGMGTETFF	TGTGCCAGTAGTATAGGGGGTATGGGCACTGAAACTTTCTTT
NA	TRBJ2-7	NA	TRBV6-1	CASSEAMNRVYEQYF	TGTGCCAGCAGTGAAGCGATGAACAGGGTCTACGAGCAGTACTTC
many	TRBJ2-5	TRBD2	TRBV3-1	CASSQGGFGLAGSKTQYF	TGTGCCAGCAGCCAAGGTGGCTTCGGGCTAGCGGGATCTAAGACCCAGTACTTC
NA	TRBJ2-7	NA	TRBV19	CASSKAGARYEQYF	TGTGCCAGTAGTAAGGCGGGCGCCAGGTACGAGCAGTACTTC
many	TRBJ2-1	TRBD2	TRBV28	CASRREYRNEQFF	TGTGCCAGCCGGCGGGAGTATCGCAATGAGCAGTTCTTC
NA	TRBJ2-2	NA	TRBV6-2/TRBV6-3	CASTYAQRLNTGELFF	TGTGCCAGCACCTACGCCCAGCGGCTGAACACCGGGGAGCTGTTTTTT
NA	TRBJ2-7	TRBD2	TRBV19	CASSIGLAAASYEQYF	TGTGCCAGTAGTATAGGGCTAGCGGCCGCCTCCTACGAGCAGTACTTC
many	TRBJ1-1	NA	TRBV20-1	CSASKGLYTEAFF	TGCAGTGCTAGTAAAGGGTTGTACACTGAAGCTTTCTTT
NA	TRBJ1-4	NA	TRBV27	CASSLFGQGSNEKLFF	TGTGCCAGCAGTTTATTCGGGCAGGGATCTAATGAAAAACTGTTTTTT
many	TRBJ1-1	NA	TRBV20-1	CSADPYGRGAFF	TGCAGTGCAGACCCCTATGGGAGAGGGGCTTTCTTT
few	TRBJ1-1	NA	TRBV6-1	CASRETLDTEAFF	TGTGCCAGCAGGGAAACATTGGACACTGAAGCTTTCTTT
NA	TRBJ1-2	TRBD1	TRBV27	CASSPRDRGGYGYTF	TGTGCCAGCAGTCCTAGGGACAGGGGTGGCTATGGCTACACCTTC
few	TRBJ1-2	TRBD1	TRBV25-1	CASGAGTGTGYTF	TGTGCCAGCGGTGCTGGGACAGGGACTGGCTACACCTTC
NA	TRBJ2-1	TRBD2	TRBV5-1	CASSSGAGNEQFF	TGCGCCAGCAGCTCCGGAGCGGGAAATGAGCAGTTCTTC
NA	TRBJ1-2	NA	TRBV20-1	CSATGEGGGYGYTF	TGCAGTGCTACCGGTGAGGGGGGTGGCTATGGCTACACCTTC
many	TRBJ1-3	NA	TRBV30	CAWSVTRENTIYF	TGTGCCTGGAGTGTAACCAGGGAGAATACCATATATTTT
many	TRBJ2-3	TRBD2	TRBV20-1	CSARDGVAGSDTQYF	TGCAGTGCTAGAGATGGGGTAGCGGGATCAGATACGCAGTATTTT
many	TRBJ1-1	NA	TRBV18	CASSPQGAEAFF	TGTGCCAGCTCACCCCAGGGCGCTGAAGCTTTCTTT
many	TRBJ1-1	TRBD1	TRBV2	CASSGGQGFTEAFF	TGTGCCAGCAGTGGGGGACAGGGGTTCACTGAAGCTTTCTTT